A selection of T cell receptor beta chains follows, all from one sample in a study of PD-L1 blockade in urothelial cancer. Profiled with immunoSEQ multiplex PCR; TCRdb holds only in-frame clones, not every one. The profile shows around 120,000 clones, approximately 85% of them singletons. The starting material was PBMCs, obtained around atezolizumab (anti-PD-L1) treatment. These receptors originate from a man aged 45-60 years with urothelial cancer. Each CDR3 is given with its conserved first and last residue. The D gene is left open where the match is weak. Size is omitted from some rows. Given values are once, few, many or a class for expanded clones.

V gene	clone size	J gene	D gene	CDR3 DNA	CDR3 protein
TRBV5-5	-	TRBJ2-1	TRBD2	TGTGCCAGCAGCCAACAAATCCTAGCGGGAGGCAGCTCCTACAATGAGCAGTTCTTC	CASSQQILAGGSSYNEQFF
TRBV25-1	few	TRBJ1-4	-	TGTGCCAGCAGTGAATCGGAGGGGTTGGAAGAAAAACTGTTTTTT	CASSESEGLEEKLFF
TRBV5-1	-	TRBJ1-5	TRBD1	TGCGCCAGCAGCTTGGAACCTTCGACAGGGTATAGGAGCAATCAGCCCCAGCATTTT	CASSLEPSTGYRSNQPQHF
TRBV12-5	-	TRBJ2-1	-	TGTGCTAGTGGTTTGGGGACACCAGGGGAGCAGTTCTTC	CASGLGTPGEQFF
TRBV30	-	TRBJ2-1	-	TGTGCCTGGAGTGTACTACTGCGGAATGAGCAGTTCTTC	CAWSVLLRNEQFF
TRBV7-9	-	TRBJ2-1	-	TGTGCCAGCAGCTATACCCTCTTGCGGGAAGTCACGGATGAGCAGTTCTTC	CASSYTLLREVTDEQFF
TRBV4-2	-	TRBJ2-1	-	TGTGCCAGCAGCCAAGAATATACTGTATTCTACAATGAGCAGTTCTTC	CASSQEYTVFYNEQFF
TRBV2	-	TRBJ2-1	-	TGTGCCAGCAGTGAAATCGGGCTAGCGCACAATGAGCAGTTCTTC	CASSEIGLAHNEQFF
TRBV6-5	-	TRBJ1-2	TRBD1	TGTGCCAGCAGCCAGACAGGGGTCCTAGGCTACACCTTC	CASSQTGVLGYTF
TRBV2	few	TRBJ2-1	TRBD1	TGTGCCAGCAGTGATCGGGGACAGGGGCAGTTCTTC	CASSDRGQGQFF